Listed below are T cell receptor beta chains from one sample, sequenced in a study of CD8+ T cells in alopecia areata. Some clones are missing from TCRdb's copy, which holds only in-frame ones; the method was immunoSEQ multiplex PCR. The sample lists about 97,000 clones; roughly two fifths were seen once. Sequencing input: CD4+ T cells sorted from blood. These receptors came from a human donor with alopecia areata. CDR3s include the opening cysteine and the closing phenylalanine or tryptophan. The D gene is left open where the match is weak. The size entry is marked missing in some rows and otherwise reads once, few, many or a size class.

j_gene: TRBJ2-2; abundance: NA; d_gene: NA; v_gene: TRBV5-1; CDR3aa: CASSSGTPTGELFF; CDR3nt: TGCGCCAGCAGCTCCGGGACCCCCACCGGGGAGCTGTTTTTT
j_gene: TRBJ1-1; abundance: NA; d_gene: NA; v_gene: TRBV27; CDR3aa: CASSWGRRGTEAFF; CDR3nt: TGTGCCAGCAGTTGGGGGCGGAGAGGCACTGAAGCTTTCTTT
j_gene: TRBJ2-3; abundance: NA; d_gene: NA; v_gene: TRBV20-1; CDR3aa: CSAMGTDTQYF; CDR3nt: TGCAGTGCTATGGGCACAGATACGCAGTATTTT
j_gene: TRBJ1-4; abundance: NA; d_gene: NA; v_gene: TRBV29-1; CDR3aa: CGVNSGEKLFF; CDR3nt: TGCGGCGTTAATTCGGGTGAAAAACTGTTTTTT
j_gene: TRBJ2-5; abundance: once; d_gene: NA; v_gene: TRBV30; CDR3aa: CAWRRGGTQYF; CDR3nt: TGTGCCTGGAGGCGAGGGGGGACCCAGTACTTC
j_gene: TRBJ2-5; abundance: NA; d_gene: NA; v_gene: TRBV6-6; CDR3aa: CASSYLGATYQETQYF; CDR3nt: TGTGCCAGCAGTTATTTGGGGGCTACGTACCAAGAGACCCAGTACTTC
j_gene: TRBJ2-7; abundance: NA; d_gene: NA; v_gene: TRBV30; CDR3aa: CAWGSSYEQYF; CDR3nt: TGTGCCTGGGGGTCCTCCTACGAGCAGTACTTC
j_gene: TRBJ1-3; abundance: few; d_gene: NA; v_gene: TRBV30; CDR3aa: CAWSVPSGNTIYF; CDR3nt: TGTGCCTGGAGTGTACCCTCTGGAAACACCATATATTTT
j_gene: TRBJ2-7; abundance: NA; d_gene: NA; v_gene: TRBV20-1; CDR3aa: CSAVGREQYF; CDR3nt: TGCAGTGCGGTGGGGCGAGAGCAGTACTTC
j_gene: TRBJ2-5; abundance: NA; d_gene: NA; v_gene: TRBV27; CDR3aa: CASRGFATQYF; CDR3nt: TGTGCCAGCAGGGGCTTTGCGACCCAGTACTTC
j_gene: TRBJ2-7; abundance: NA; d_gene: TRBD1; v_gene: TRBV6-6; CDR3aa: CASSYSRQGRNEQYF; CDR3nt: TGTGCCAGCAGTTACTCTCGACAGGGGAGGAACGAGCAGTACTTC
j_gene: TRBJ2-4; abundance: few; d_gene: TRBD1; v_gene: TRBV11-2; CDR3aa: CASSLDGGQASVVKNIQYF; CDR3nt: TGTGCCAGCAGCTTAGATGGCGGACAGGCGTCTGTAGTCAAAAACATTCAGTACTTC
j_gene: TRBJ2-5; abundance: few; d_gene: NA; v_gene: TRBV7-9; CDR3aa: CASSSTGRETQYF; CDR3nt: TGTGCCAGCAGCTCCACAGGGCGGGAGACCCAGTACTTC
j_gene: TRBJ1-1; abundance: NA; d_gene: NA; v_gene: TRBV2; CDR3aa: CASTQEKITEAFF; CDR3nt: TGTGCCAGCACCCAAGAGAAGATCACTGAAGCTTTCTTT
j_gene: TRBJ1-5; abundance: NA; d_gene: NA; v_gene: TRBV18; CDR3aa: CASEETGNQPQHF; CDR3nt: TGTGCCAGCGAGGAGACGGGAAATCAGCCCCAGCATTTT
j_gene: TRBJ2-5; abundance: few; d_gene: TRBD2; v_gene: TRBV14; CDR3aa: CASSRLGLAGGETQYF; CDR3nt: TGTGCCAGCAGCCGCCTGGGACTAGCGGGAGGAGAGACCCAGTACTTC
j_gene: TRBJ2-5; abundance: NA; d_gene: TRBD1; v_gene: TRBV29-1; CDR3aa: CSVTGVQETQYF; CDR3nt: TGCAGCGTGACAGGGGTCCAAGAGACCCAGTACTTC
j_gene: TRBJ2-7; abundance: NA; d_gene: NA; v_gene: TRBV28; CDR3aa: CASSLRAGARYEQYF; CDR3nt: TGTGCCAGCAGTTTACGGGCAGGGGCCCGCTACGAGCAGTACTTC
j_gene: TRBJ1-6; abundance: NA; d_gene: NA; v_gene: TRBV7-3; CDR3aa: CASSLALGGSPLHF; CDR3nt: TGTGCCAGCAGCCTAGCCTTGGGGGGCTCACCCCTCCACTTT
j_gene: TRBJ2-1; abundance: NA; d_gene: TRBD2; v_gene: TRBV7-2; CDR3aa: CASSPTSGGHNEQFF; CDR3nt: TGTGCCAGCAGCCCGACTAGCGGGGGCCACAATGAGCAGTTCTTC
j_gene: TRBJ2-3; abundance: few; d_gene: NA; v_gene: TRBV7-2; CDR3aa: CASSFDIDTQYF; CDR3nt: TGTGCCAGCAGTTTCGACATTGATACGCAGTATTTT
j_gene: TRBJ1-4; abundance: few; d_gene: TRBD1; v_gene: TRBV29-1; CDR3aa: CSASGTVTTNEKLFF; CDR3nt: TGCAGCGCTTCCGGGACAGTGACTACTAATGAAAAACTGTTTTTT
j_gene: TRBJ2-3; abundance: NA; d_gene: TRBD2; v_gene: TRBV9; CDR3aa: CASGLAGRTDTQYF; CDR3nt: TGTGCCAGCGGTCTAGCGGGGCGCACAGATACGCAGTATTTT
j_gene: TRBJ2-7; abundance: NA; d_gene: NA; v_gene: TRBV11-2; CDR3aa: CASSLGPERPYEQYF; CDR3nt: TGTGCCAGCAGCTTAGGGCCCGAAAGGCCCTACGAGCAGTACTTC
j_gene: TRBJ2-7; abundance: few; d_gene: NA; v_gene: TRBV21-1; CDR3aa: CASSQDRSYEQYF; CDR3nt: TGTGCCAGCAGCCAGGACAGGTCCTACGAGCAGTACTTC
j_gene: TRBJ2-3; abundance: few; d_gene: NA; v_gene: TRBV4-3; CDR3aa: CASSRQPIWATDTQYF; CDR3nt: TGCGCCAGCAGCCGACAACCAATTTGGGCCACAGATACGCAGTATTTT
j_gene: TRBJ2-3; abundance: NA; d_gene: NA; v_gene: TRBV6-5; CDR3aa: CASSYRQGTDTQYF; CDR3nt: TGTGCCAGCAGTTACCGGCAGGGAACAGATACGCAGTATTTT
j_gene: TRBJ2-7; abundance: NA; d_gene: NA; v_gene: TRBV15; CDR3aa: CATSRDLASYEQYF; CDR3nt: TGTGCCACCAGCAGAGATCTCGCCTCCTACGAGCAGTACTTC
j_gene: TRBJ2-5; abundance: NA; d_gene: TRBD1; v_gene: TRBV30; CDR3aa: CAWSETGSETQYF; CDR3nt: TGTGCCTGGAGTGAGACAGGGAGCGAGACCCAGTACTTC
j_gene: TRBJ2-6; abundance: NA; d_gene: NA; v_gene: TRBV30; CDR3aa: CAWRDTGTSGANVLTF; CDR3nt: TGTGCCTGGAGAGATACAGGGACCTCTGGGGCCAACGTCCTGACTTTC
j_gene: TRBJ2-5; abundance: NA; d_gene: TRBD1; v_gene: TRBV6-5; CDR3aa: CASSPDRGLGETQYF; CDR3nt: TGTGCCAGCAGTCCGGACAGGGGGTTAGGAGAGACCCAGTACTTC
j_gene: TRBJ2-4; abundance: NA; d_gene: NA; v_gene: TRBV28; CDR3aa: CASSMSRGIQYF; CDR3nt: TGTGCCAGCAGTATGTCCCGCGGTATTCAGTACTTC
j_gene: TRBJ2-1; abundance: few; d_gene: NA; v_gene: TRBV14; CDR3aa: CASSLLGGGHNEQFF; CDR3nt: TGTGCCAGCAGCCTGCTAGGGGGAGGACACAATGAGCAGTTCTTC
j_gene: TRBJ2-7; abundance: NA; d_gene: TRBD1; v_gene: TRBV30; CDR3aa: CAWRPPGQGSYEQYF; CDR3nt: TGTGCCTGGAGACCACCTGGACAGGGGTCCTACGAGCAGTACTTC
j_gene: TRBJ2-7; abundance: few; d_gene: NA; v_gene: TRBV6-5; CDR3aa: CASSDGYEQYF; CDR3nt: TGTGCCAGCAGTGATGGCTACGAGCAGTACTTC
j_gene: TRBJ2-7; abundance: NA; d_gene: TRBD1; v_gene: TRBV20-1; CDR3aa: CSTDRDYEQYF; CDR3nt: TGCAGTACGGACAGGGACTACGAGCAGTACTTC
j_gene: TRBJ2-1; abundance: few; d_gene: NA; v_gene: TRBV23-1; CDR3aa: CASSQSGETSMSNEQFF; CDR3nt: TGCGCCAGCAGTCAATCTGGCGAGACTAGTATGTCCAATGAGCAGTTCTTC